The sequence of this TCR beta chain was determined in a study of T cell responses to AZD1222 COVID-19 vaccine. The study, taken as a whole, reports: Donors skewed white British and female; clonal diversity was possibly underestimated.

The germline V and J ends were trimmed by 5 bases and 8 bases, with 16 bases remaining between them. Per germline, CDR1 KGHSH and CDR2 LQKENI. The CDR3 consists of 14 residues. Clones were read by immunoSEQ multiplex PCR, and TCRdb kept only the in-frame ones, dropping some. The sample includes about 190,000 clones, 85% to 95% of them seen just once. On this clone: Its antigen remains unidentified.

This receptor was identified in an adult in good health. This specimen consisted of peripheral blood, obtained on day 0 of AZD1222 vaccination. The chain combines TRBV18 with TRBJ1-5, with TRBD1 as a possible D gene (5 bases). CDR3 DNA sequence: TGTGCCAGCTCATCGTCCGGGGCTGACGAGCCCCAGCATTTT. Amino acids: CASSSSGADEPQHF.